The 17 T cell receptor beta chains reported below all come from one sample, sequenced in a study of blood T cell repertoires in COVID-19. Some clones are missing from TCRdb's copy, which holds only in-frame ones; the method was immunoSEQ multiplex PCR. This repertoire shows approximately 88,000 clones, about 90% found once; its top ten account for roughly 15%. The sequenced material came from peripheral blood. The receptors stem from a male donor with acute or convalescent COVID-19.

V is TRBV23-1 and J is TRBJ2-5; D perhaps matches TRBD2 (5 bases). TRBV23-1 is filed as an ORF, its function uncertain. The CDR3 sequence is 15 residues long. The germline V and J ends were trimmed by 0 bases and 1 base, with 9 bases remaining between them. The CDR3 sequence is CASSQSEAFQETQYF. The CDR3 bases are TGCGCCAGCAGTCAATCGGAGGCGTTCCAAGAGACCCAGTACTTC.

The chain links TRBV5-1 to TRBJ2-1; maybe TRBD1 (5 bases). V lost 0 bases and J lost 8, with 9 bases in between. CDR3 length: 13 residues. The germline V gene has CDR1 SGHRS and CDR2 YFSETQ. The CDR3 nucleotides are TGCGCCAGCAGCTTGGAGGGGCTCTATGAGCAGTTCTTC. Its protein is CASSLEGLYEQFF.

This chain uses TRBV5-1 with TRBJ2-3; D uncertain. The germline gives CDR1 SGHRS, CDR2 YFSETQ. V lost 1 base to trimming and J lost 5 bases, with 5 bases between them. The CDR3 is 12 amino acids. In nucleotides, the CDR3 is TGCGCCAGCAGCTTGACGGGAGATACGCAGTATTTT. This codes for CASSLTGDTQYF. Supplemented by reference TRBV5-1 and TRBJ2-3, the full variable domain reads KAGVTQTPRYLIKTRGQQVTLSCSPISGHRSVSWYQQTPGQGLQFLFEYFSETQRNKGNFPGRFSGRQFSNSRSEMNVSTLELGDSALYLCASSLTGDTQYFGPGTRLTVL.

The V call is TRBV29-1, the J call TRBJ2-3, with a weak D call TRBD2 (6 bases). Germline V gene data show CDR1 as SQVTM and CDR2 as ANQGSEA. Trimming removed 2 bases from V and 5 bases from J, with 20 bases in between. The length of the CDR3 is 16 residues. DNA of the CDR3: TGCAGCGTTGAAAAGGAAGGCGGGGTCCGGGGAGATACGCAGTATTTT. This codes for CSVEKEGGVRGDTQYF.

The table lists this clone with a few counts. The chain links TRBV6-5 to TRBJ1-3; a possible D gene is TRBD1 (6 bases). V was clipped by 11 bases and J by 2 bases, with 16 bases between them. Germline-derived CDR1 and CDR2 are MNHEY and SVGAGI. CDR3 length equals 14 residues. CDR3 amino acids: CAGGQTDPGNTIYF. CDR3 nucleotide sequence: TGTGCCGGAGGACAGACAGATCCTGGAAACACCATATATTTT.

The rearrangement joins TRBV3-1 (or the pseudogene TRBV3-2) to TRBJ1-1, with 8 bases identical to TRBD1. Germline assignment: CDR1 LGHDT and CDR2 YNNKEL (reference sequence). V lost 0 bases, J lost 1 base, and 1 base stayed unmatched. The CDR3 has 15 residues. CDR3 in amino acids: CASSQETGANTEAFF. The CDR3 DNA follows: TGTGCCAGCAGCCAAGAGACAGGGGCGAACACTGAAGCTTTCTTT.

This chain joins TRBV5-6 and TRBJ2-1, with no clear D. The V end was cut by 0 bases, the J end by 10 bases, with 11 bases between. CDR1 is SGHDT and CDR2 is YYEEEE in the germline V gene. This CDR3 has 13 amino acids. The CDR3 region is CASSLDLLEEQFF. The CDR3 nucleotides are TGTGCCAGCAGCTTGGATCTTTTAGAGGAGCAGTTCTTC.

The J gene is TRBJ1-5, the V gene TRBV19, with D possibly matching TRBD1 (5 bases). V dropped 4 bases and J dropped 3 bases, with 10 bases sitting between them. This CDR3 comprises 14 residues. The germline V gene has CDR1 LNHDA and CDR2 SQIVND (reference sequence). The DNA for the CDR3 is TGTGCCAGTAGTACCCAGACAGACAATCAGCCCCAGCATTTT. It encodes CASSTQTDNQPQHF.

The chain is built from TRBV29-1 and TRBJ2-7, with D maybe TRBD1 (5 bases). The germline V gene has CDR1 SQVTM and CDR2 ANQGSEA. Trimming shortened V by 3 bases and J by 9 bases, and 18 bases separated the two germline ends. CDR3 length: 13 residues. The CDR3 sequence: CSVDLDTGKGQYF. Here the CDR3 DNA reads TGCAGCGTTGACCTGGACACAGGTAAAGGGCAGTACTTC.

Only a few counts were recorded for this clone. V and J are TRBV19 and TRBJ1-1; possible D gene TRBD1, 6 bases. V was cut by 3 bases and J by 4 bases, with 12 bases left in between. The germline V gene encodes CDR1 LNHDA and CDR2 SQIVND (reference sequence). This CDR3 is built from 14 residues. In DNA, the CDR3 is TGTGCCAGTAGTATGCAGGGGCCCGGCACTGAAGCTTTCTTT. Amino acid sequence: CASSMQGPGTEAFF. The full variable domain, its missing parts supplied by reference TRBV19 and TRBJ1-1, is DGGITQSPKYLFRKEGQNVTLSCEQNLNHDAMYWYRQDPGQGLRLIYYSQIVNDFQKGDIAEGYSVSREKKESFPLTVTSAQKNPTAFYLCASSMQGPGTEAFFGQGTRLTVV.

In its sample, this clone was seen a few times. V usage is TRBV13 and J usage is TRBJ1-6; 9 bases align to TRBD1. Germline-derived CDR1 and CDR2 are PRHDT and FYEKMQ (reference sequence). The CDR3 is 15 amino acids. J was trimmed by 6 bases and V by 3 bases; bases with no gene match: 3. CDR3 nucleotide sequence: TGTGCCAGCAGCTTGGGACAGGGTACTAATTCACCCCTCCACTTT. The encoded protein is CASSLGQGTNSPLHF. Based on the CDR3 plus reference TRBV13 and TRBJ1-6, the full variable domain is AAGVIQSPRHLIKEKRETATLKCYPIPRHDTVYWYQQGPGQDPQFLISFYEKMQSDKGSIPDRFSAQQFSDYHSELNMSSLELGDSALYFCASSLGQGTNSPLHFGNGTRLTVT.

This clone has more than one count but fewer than ten. The V call is TRBV19, the J call TRBJ2-1, with D maybe TRBD2 (6 bases). V was trimmed by 1 base and J by 3 bases, leaving 13 bases between them. CDR1 is LNHDA and CDR2 is SQIVND in the germline V gene (reference sequence). This CDR3 has 16 amino acids. The CDR3 reads CASSIVGSGLYNEQFF. CDR3 nucleotides: TGTGCCAGTAGTATAGTCGGGTCGGGACTCTACAATGAGCAGTTCTTC.

In its sample, this clone was seen a few times. The genes are TRBV5-1 and TRBJ1-1; D may be TRBD1 (6 bases). The CDR3 is 14 amino acids. Trimming took off 4 bases at V and 1 base at J, with 11 bases between the two ends. The germline CDR1 and CDR2 sequences are SGHRS and YFSETQ. The CDR3 DNA sequence: TGCGCCAGCAGCGCCCCGGACAGGAACACTGAAGCTTTCTTT. Translation: CASSAPDRNTEAFF.

CDR3: CASSTGAYEQYF. CDR3 coding DNA: TGTGCCAGCAGTACGGGAGCCTACGAGCAGTACTTC. The chain recombines TRBV6-5 with TRBJ2-7, with TRBD2 as a possible D gene (6 bases). V gave up 5 bases and J gave up 2 bases, with 7 bases separating them. Germline V gene lookup returns CDR1 MNHEY and CDR2 SVGAGI. The CDR3 extends over 12 amino acids.

The chain is built from TRBV19 and TRBJ2-3; D is unresolved. Trimming took 5 bases from V and 4 from J, leaving 16 bases between them. Germline loops: CDR1 LNHDA, CDR2 SQIVND (reference sequence). The CDR3 sequence is 15 residues long. CDR3 amino acids: CASSRSEFRSDTQYF. The CDR3 region has the DNA TGTGCCAGTAGTCGATCGGAGTTCCGGTCAGATACGCAGTATTTT.

The V gene is TRBV7-2, the J gene TRBJ1-6; 7 positions agree with TRBD1. The CDR3 length is 16 residues. Trimming at V came to 3 bases and at J to 4 bases, leaving 6 bases not matched to a gene. Germline-derived CDR1 and CDR2 are SGHTA and FQGNSA. The CDR3 DNA is TGTGCCAGCAGCTTCGCCGGGACAGAATATAATTCACCCCTCCACTTT. It specifies CASSFAGTEYNSPLHF.

J is TRBJ1-3 and V is TRBV7-9, with D perhaps matching TRBD1 (6 bases). This CDR3 spans 14 amino acids. V dropped 5 bases and J dropped 1 base, with 9 bases sitting between them. CDR1 and CDR2 (germline): SEHNR, FQNEAQ (reference sequence). The CDR3 region is CASSEGGSGNTIYF. The CDR3, as DNA: TGTGCCAGCAGCGAAGGGGGATCTGGAAACACCATATATTTT. Filled out from reference TRBV7-9 and TRBJ1-3, the complete variable domain reads DTGVSQNPRHKITKRGQNVTFRCDPISEHNRLYWYRQTLGQGPEFLTYFQNEAQLEKSRLLSDRFSAERPKGSFSTLEIQRTEQGDSAMYLCASSEGGSGNTIYFGEGSWLTVV.